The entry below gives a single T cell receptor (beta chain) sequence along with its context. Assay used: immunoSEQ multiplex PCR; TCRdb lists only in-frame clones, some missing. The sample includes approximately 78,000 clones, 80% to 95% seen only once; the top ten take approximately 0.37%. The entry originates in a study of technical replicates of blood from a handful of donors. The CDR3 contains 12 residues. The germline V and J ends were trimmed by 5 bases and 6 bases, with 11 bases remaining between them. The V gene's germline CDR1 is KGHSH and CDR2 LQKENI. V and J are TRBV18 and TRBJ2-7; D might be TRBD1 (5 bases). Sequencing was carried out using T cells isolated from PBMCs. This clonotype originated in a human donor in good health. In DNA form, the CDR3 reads TGTGCCAGCTCATCTCAGGGCTCCGAGCAGTACTTC. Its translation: CASSSQGSEQYF. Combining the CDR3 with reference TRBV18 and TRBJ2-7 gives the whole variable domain NAGVMQNPRHLVRRRGQEARLRCSPMKGHSHVYWYRQLPEEGLKFMVYLQKENIIDESGMPKERFSAEFPKEGPSILRIQQVVRGDSAAYFCASSSQGSEQYFGPGTRLTVT.